Listed below are T cell receptor beta chains from one sample, sequenced in a study of control samples from healthy donors and cancer patients. Measured with immunoSEQ multiplex PCR; TCRdb has only the in-frame clones, and not every one. The profile covers some 90,000 clones, with roughly 90% appearing a single time and around 0.9% taken by the ten largest. Sequenced material: blood. The receptor set was obtained from a woman in her twenties or thirties in good health. Both conserved end residues are part of each CDR3. A D gene is named only where the DNA matches it firmly. Clone size appears in some rows only: once, few, many, or a class for an expanded clone.

D gene	V gene	J gene	clone size	CDR3 DNA	CDR3 protein
TRBD1	TRBV6-5	TRBJ1-6	-	TGTGCCAGCACAAGGACAGGGGATTCTTCACCCCTCCACTTT	CASTRTGDSSPLHF
TRBD1	TRBV3-1/TRBV3-2	TRBJ1-2	-	TGTGCCAGCAGGGGTTTACTGGGACAGGGCGTTAACTATGGCTACACCTTC	CASRGLLGQGVNYGYTF
TRBD1	TRBV19	TRBJ1-4	-	TGTGCCAGTAAGGGGGCACAGAATTATGAAAAACTGTTTTTT	CASKGAQNYEKLFF
-	TRBV11-2	TRBJ1-1	-	TGTGCCAGCAGCTTAGTATCCGGTAACACTGAAGCTTTCTTT	CASSLVSGNTEAFF
-	TRBV6-6	TRBJ2-2	-	TGTGCCTTGCGGGCCTCTCTGCCCGGGGAGCTGTTTTTT	CALRASLPGELFF
TRBD1	TRBV10-3	TRBJ1-2	-	TGTGCCATCAGCGCTTACCGGGACAGGGATGGCTACACCTTC	CAISAYRDRDGYTF
-	TRBV9	TRBJ1-1	-	TGTGCCAGCAGCGTAGACGGAGATAGCACTGAAGCTTTCTTT	CASSVDGDSTEAFF
-	TRBV4-2	TRBJ2-3	-	TGTGCCAGCAGACCGGGGAGCACAGATACGCAGTATTTT	CASRPGSTDTQYF
TRBD2	TRBV10-2	TRBJ2-7	-	TGCGCCAGCAAAGTTCCGGCTAGCGGGAACTACGAGCAGTACTTC	CASKVPASGNYEQYF
TRBD2	TRBV5-4	TRBJ2-7	-	TGTGCCAGCAGCCCGCCAGGGACTAGAGACGAGCAGTACTTC	CASSPPGTRDEQYF
TRBD2	TRBV6-5	TRBJ2-1	-	TGTGCCAGCAGCTGGGGGGGTTCAGGGAACAATGAGCAGTTCTTC	CASSWGGSGNNEQFF
TRBD2	TRBV19	TRBJ2-2	-	TGTGCCAGTAGTTTTCGACTAGCGGGAAGGACCGGGGAGCTGTTTTTT	CASSFRLAGRTGELFF
TRBD1	TRBV5-4	TRBJ2-7	-	TGTGCCAGCAGCTTGGCCGGGACAGGGGTAGACGAGCAGTACTTC	CASSLAGTGVDEQYF
-	TRBV5-6	TRBJ2-1	-	TGTGCCACCTCGGACGGGTACAATGAGCAGTTCTTC	CATSDGYNEQFF
TRBD2	TRBV7-9	TRBJ2-2	-	TGTGCCAGCAGCCTGGGACTAGCCTACACCGGGGAGCTGTTTTTT	CASSLGLAYTGELFF
-	TRBV5-1	TRBJ1-3	-	TGCGCCAGCAGCTACGGACAGAGTGGCTCTGGAAACACCATATATTTT	CASSYGQSGSGNTIYF
-	TRBV6-1	TRBJ1-5	-	TGTGCCAGCAGTGAAAGTAAGGGCAATCAGCCCCAGCATTTT	CASSESKGNQPQHF
-	TRBV9	TRBJ1-2	-	TGTGCCAGCAGCGTAGAAGCCAGCCTCTATGGCTACACCTTC	CASSVEASLYGYTF
-	TRBV28	TRBJ2-2	-	TGTGCCGGCAGTACGGGTTTCCTTAACACCGGGGAGCTGTTTTTT	CAGSTGFLNTGELFF
-	TRBV11-2	TRBJ2-7	-	TGTGCCAGCAGCGCGAAGGGCGAAATCCCTAAAGAGCAGTACTTC	CASSAKGEIPKEQYF
-	TRBV2	TRBJ2-6	few	TGTGCCAGCAGTGGCCCTGGGGCCAACGTCCTGACTTTC	CASSGPGANVLTF
TRBD2	TRBV9	TRBJ2-1	-	TGTGCCAGCAGCCCCCTCCTAGGCGCCGGGGGGAATGAGCAGTTCTTC	CASSPLLGAGGNEQFF
TRBD1	TRBV12-3/TRBV12-4	TRBJ2-2	-	TGTGCCAGCGGACAGGGGACTACCGGGGAGCTGTTTTTT	CASGQGTTGELFF
-	TRBV6-2/TRBV6-3	TRBJ1-5	-	TGTGCCAGCAGCTCCGGGGGGGGTAGTAAACATTTT	CASSSGGGSKHF
-	TRBV19	TRBJ1-6	-	TGTGCCAGTAGTATTCAGGGAGACTCACCCCTCCACTTT	CASSIQGDSPLHF
-	TRBV2	TRBJ1-2	-	TGTGCCAGATCGACAGATGGCTACACCTTC	CARSTDGYTF
-	TRBV6-5	TRBJ2-7	-	TGTGCCAGCCAGGGGAGGGGTTCGACCTACGAGCAGTACTTC	CASQGRGSTYEQYF
-	TRBV27	TRBJ2-7	-	TGTGCCAGCAGGGGTCTCTCGGGGCGGGGCGAGCAGTACTTC	CASRGLSGRGEQYF
-	TRBV6-5	TRBJ1-2	-	TGTGCCAGCAGTTACTCGACACCAATAAACTATGGCTACACCTTC	CASSYSTPINYGYTF
-	TRBV3-1/TRBV3-2	TRBJ2-7	-	TGTGCCAGCAGCCAGGGGTCAGGAGCGGGTAACGAGCAGTACTTC	CASSQGSGAGNEQYF
-	TRBV6-7	TRBJ1-2	-	TGTGCCAGCAGAATAAATGGGGGCAGTGGCTACACCTTC	CASRINGGSGYTF
TRBD1	TRBV28	TRBJ2-3	-	TGTGCCAGCACTCCGGGACAGGGTAAAGGAGATACGCAGTATTTT	CASTPGQGKGDTQYF
TRBD1	TRBV16	TRBJ1-1	-	TGTGCCAGCAGCCCGGACAGGGTGGGAACTGAAGCTTTCTTT	CASSPDRVGTEAFF
-	TRBV5-6	TRBJ1-1	-	TGTGCCAGCGTCAGGAACACTGAAGCTTTCTTT	CASVRNTEAFF
TRBD2	TRBV5-4	TRBJ2-2	-	TGTGCCAGCAGCTTGGTCCGGCTAGCGGGAGAATGGGGCACCGGGGAGCTGTTTTTT	CASSLVRLAGEWGTGELFF
-	TRBV28	TRBJ1-3	-	TGTGCCAGCAGTGAGGCAGGGAGGTCTGGAAACACCATATATTTT	CASSEAGRSGNTIYF
TRBD1	TRBV28	TRBJ1-2	-	TGTGCCAGCAGACAAGGACAGGGGGGCTACACCTTC	CASRQGQGGYTF
-	TRBV18	TRBJ1-3	-	TGTGCCAGCTCACAACAGGGTAACACCATATATTTT	CASSQQGNTIYF
TRBD1	TRBV14	TRBJ1-1	-	TGTGCCAGCAGCCCAGGGGGAGATTATGAATCCACTGAAGCTTTCTTT	CASSPGGDYESTEAFF
-	TRBV6-5	TRBJ1-2	-	TGTGCCAGCGTCCGTGAGACACATCAAGCCCATGGCTACACCTTC	CASVRETHQAHGYTF
-	TRBV6-5	TRBJ2-7	-	TGTGCCAGCAGTCCCAGGTCCCCCTACGAGCAGTACTTC	CASSPRSPYEQYF
TRBD1	TRBV4-1	TRBJ2-7	-	TGCGCCAGCAGCCAGCCCACCGGGACAGGGGGCGGAGAGCAGTACTTC	CASSQPTGTGGGEQYF
-	TRBV30	TRBJ1-5	-	TGTGCCTGGGAAAGGGTAAAGGGACAGCCCCAGCATTTT	CAWERVKGQPQHF